This T cell receptor (beta chain) was identified in a study of cytotoxic CD8 clonotypes in ibrutinib-treated CLL (dated by TCRdb to the early 2020s). Background for the entire study: In this cohort, more than 14 patients were treatment-naive and ten to eleven were relapsed/refractory, while some 18 had unmutated IGHV. Partial responses were observed in approximately 24 patients and complete responses in 2; after a median follow-up of roughly 72 months, remission was maintained in approximately 14 patients and progression was observed in 12. The response samples were drawn at a median of roughly twelve months into treatment, with a range of about 6 to 36 months. On average, each sample had roughly 260,000 productive templates and under 95,000 productive rearrangements. Longitudinal samples were obtainable from about 30% of the roughly 90 participants in the trial. Cryopreserved peripheral blood mononuclear cells were collected before treatment, at response, and at either disease progression or sustained remission. All remission and progressive disease samples were collected while patients were still receiving ibrutinib.

Trimming takes 1 base off V and 0 bases off J; junction bases not matched to a gene: 4. CDR1 KGHSH and CDR2 LQKENI are derived from the germline V gene. The CDR3 contains 16 residues, cysteine and phenylalanine counted. Only CDR3 DNA is held: 48 bases, read in frame from base 1. This specimen's time point label, interpreted: 24 months on ibrutinib. For TCR beta library preparation, 1.5 to 2.5 micrograms of genomic DNA was extracted from cryopreserved PBMCs. Longitudinal blood samples from CLL patients receiving ibrutinib monotherapy were subjected to high-throughput TCR beta sequencing. The patients took part in an open-label, single-center phase 2 trial of ibrutinib monotherapy. Each clonotype received, on average, 10x coverage in deep resolution sequencing performed on a MiSeq, where the target depth lay between 1 in 1 million and 1 in 200,000 T cells. The immunoSEQ hsTCRB Kit was used to generate the TCR beta libraries. Concerning the study's data processing: Data were analyzed with ImmunoSEQ Data Assistant and ImmunoSEQ Analyzer, with V, D and J genes assigned per IMGT definitions. Clonality, which ranges from 0 to 1, was calculated by subtracting the normalized Shannon entropy of productive rearrangement frequencies from one. Only overrepresented clonotypes making up at least 0.05% of the repertoire of each patient were included in the public clonotype analysis. Some twelve repertoires from age-matched healthy donors, obtained from immuneACCESS, served as clonality controls. TCRdb limited this immuneACCESS table to in-frame rearrangements with V and J called. A share of clones is missing; checked studies link under half to unresolved V genes, and the rest is unexplained. V and J calls and clone size are those listed in that table; D and trimming were worked out from the DNA. This sample gives about 92,000 clones in total; roughly three quarters of them show up just once. Together, the top ten hold 20% to 25% of the sample.

With regard to this clone: Its recognized antigen is unknown. No quality values exist for individual bases; no much larger clone is one base distant.

Overall study results and their limits: Lymph node repertoires were not examined, and the timing of sampling was not matched between patients in sustained remission and those whose disease progressed. Clonality rose at ibrutinib response, remained stable during sustained remission, and dropped back toward baseline at progression. At baseline, clonality was higher than in age-matched healthy donors and showed a strong correlation with circulating CD8+ T-cell counts. Public clonotypes were rare and either contracted or stayed stable during treatment, and the rise in clonality at ibrutinib response reflected the expansion of private clonotypes.

The chain is made from TRBV18 and TRBJ1-1, with 8 central nucleotides matching TRBD1. This sample comprised PBMCs, obtained after 24 months of ibrutinib treatment. The receptor was derived from a human donor with chronic lymphocytic leukemia. The CDR3 has the sequence CASSPLQGAMNTEAFF. DNA sequence: TGTGCCAGCTCACCACTCCAGGGGGCTATGAACACTGAAGCTTTCTTT.